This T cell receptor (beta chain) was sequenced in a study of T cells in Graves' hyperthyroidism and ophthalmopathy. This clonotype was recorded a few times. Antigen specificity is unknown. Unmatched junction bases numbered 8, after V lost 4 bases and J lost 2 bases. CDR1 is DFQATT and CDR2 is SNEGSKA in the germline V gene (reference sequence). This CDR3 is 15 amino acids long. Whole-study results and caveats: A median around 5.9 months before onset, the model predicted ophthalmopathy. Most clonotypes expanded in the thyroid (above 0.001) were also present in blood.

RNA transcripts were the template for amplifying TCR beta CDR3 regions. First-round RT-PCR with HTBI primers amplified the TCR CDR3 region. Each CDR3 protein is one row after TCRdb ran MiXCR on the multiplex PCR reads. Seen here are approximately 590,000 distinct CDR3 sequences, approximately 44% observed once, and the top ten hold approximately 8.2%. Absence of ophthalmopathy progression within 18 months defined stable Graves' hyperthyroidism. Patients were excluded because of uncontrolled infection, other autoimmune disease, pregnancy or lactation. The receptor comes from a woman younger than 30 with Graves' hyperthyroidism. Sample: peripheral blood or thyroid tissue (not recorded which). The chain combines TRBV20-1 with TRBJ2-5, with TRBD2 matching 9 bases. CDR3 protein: CSATSSGRPQETQYF. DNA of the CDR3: TGCAGTGCTACCAGCAGCGGGAGGCCACAAGAGACCCAGTACTTC.